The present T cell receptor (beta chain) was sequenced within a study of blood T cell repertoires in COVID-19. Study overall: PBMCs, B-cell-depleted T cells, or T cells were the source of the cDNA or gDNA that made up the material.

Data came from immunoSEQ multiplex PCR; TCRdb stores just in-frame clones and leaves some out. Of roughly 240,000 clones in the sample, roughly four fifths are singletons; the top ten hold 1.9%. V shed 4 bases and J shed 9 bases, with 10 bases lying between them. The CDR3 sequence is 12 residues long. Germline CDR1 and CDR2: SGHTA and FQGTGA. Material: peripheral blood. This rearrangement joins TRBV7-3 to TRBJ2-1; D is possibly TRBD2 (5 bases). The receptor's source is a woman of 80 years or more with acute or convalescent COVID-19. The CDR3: CASSSVRGEQFF. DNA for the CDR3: TGTGCCAGCAGCTCAGTTCGGGGTGAGCAGTTCTTC.